This T cell receptor beta chain was obtained from a study of OX40 agonist ivuxolimab in advanced cancers. About the research overall: Of the participants, more than 35% had some prior anti-PD-1, anti-PD-L1 or anti-CTLA-4 therapy, which was allowed.

Study observations and caveats: Low levels of normalized T-cell clonal expansion also appeared in some nonresponders. Relative to CD4+ cells, CD8+ T cells on average had more expanded clones.

Profiled with immunoSEQ multiplex PCR; TCRdb holds only in-frame clones, not every one. The sample includes 35,000 to 45,000 clones, approximately 85% of them seen just once. This CDR3 comprises 16 residues. Germline CDR1 is SGHTS and CDR2 is YDEGEE. V was trimmed by 4 bases and J by 2 bases, leaving 19 bases between them. Collection of blood occurred at baseline, at cycle 4 day 1, and at cycle 7 day 1. Regarding this clone: Its antigen is still unknown.

Sample: CD4+ or CD8+ T cells sorted from blood, taken in a trial of the OX40 agonist ivuxolimab. The sequence came from an adult with an advanced solid tumor such as melanoma, head and neck, liver or kidney cancer. The rearrangement uses TRBV5-8 and TRBJ2-7; D perhaps matches TRBD2 (8 bases). The CDR3 bases are TGTGCCAGCAGCCCGGGAGGGACAGTCGCGACCTACGAGCAGTACTTC. Translated, it gives CASSPGGTVATYEQYF.